A single sample is the source of the 18 T cell receptor beta chains below, sequenced in a study of blood T cell repertoires in COVID-19. Generated by immunoSEQ multiplex PCR, the TCRdb table keeps only in-frame clones and is missing some. The repertoire has roughly 250,000 clones, around 90% of them found once; the top ten carry around 3.1%. The sample comprised PBMCs or T cells enriched from blood (not recorded which). The source is a woman aged 40 to 50 who had been exposed to COVID-19.

The V call is TRBV3-1 (or the pseudogene TRBV3-2), the J call TRBJ1-1; 10 nucleotides agree with TRBD1. Trimming took 2 bases from V and 4 from J; bases not matched to a gene: 7. The CDR3 covers 16 residues. The germline gives CDR1 LGHDT, CDR2 YNNKEL (reference sequence). This CDR3 is CASSQLRTGGRTEAFF. The CDR3 DNA reads TGTGCCAGCAGCCAATTGCGGACAGGGGGACGCACTGAAGCTTTCTTT.

The CDR3 nucleotides read TGTGCCAGCAGTCCTTTGCTTACAGGGCTTGGAAACACCATATATTTT. Protein product: CASSPLLTGLGNTIYF. The J gene is TRBJ1-3, the V gene TRBV27; the D gene is possibly TRBD1 (6 bases). Germline CDR1 and CDR2: MNHEY and SMNVEV (reference sequence). Trimming pared 5 bases from V and 3 bases from J, leaving 17 bases between. This CDR3 spans 16 amino acids.

This clone was detected a few times. V gene TRBV19 combines with J gene TRBJ2-2; 7 bases are shared with TRBD2. From germline, CDR1 is LNHDA and CDR2 SQIVND (reference sequence). CDR3 length equals 14 residues. V lost 5 bases, J lost 6 bases, and 6 bases stayed unmatched. As DNA, the CDR3 is TGTGCCAGTAGTGCCTGGACTAGTTCCGGGGAGCTGTTTTTT. This codes for CASSAWTSSGELFF.

The chain uses TRBV7-9 and TRBJ2-7; D might be TRBD2 (5 bases). CDR3 length: 16 amino acids. In germline, CDR1 is SEHNR, CDR2 FQNEAQ (reference sequence). Trimming pared 3 bases from V and 2 bases from J, leaving 17 bases between. The chain's CDR3 is CASSFFVGLHPYEQYF. CDR3 in DNA: TGTGCCAGCAGCTTTTTCGTCGGACTCCATCCCTACGAGCAGTACTTC. The whole variable domain, remainder taken from reference TRBV7-9 and TRBJ2-7, is DTGVSQNPRHKITKRGQNVTFRCDPISEHNRLYWYRQTLGQGPEFLTYFQNEAQLEKSRLLSDRFSAERPKGSFSTLEIQRTEQGDSAMYLCASSFFVGLHPYEQYFGPGTRLTVT.

The genes are TRBV5-1 and TRBJ2-5, with 9 bases identical to TRBD1. Trimming at V came to 4 bases and at J to 4 bases, leaving 8 bases not matched to a gene. The V gene's germline CDR1 is SGHRS and CDR2 YFSETQ. This CDR3 comprises 15 residues. The CDR3 DNA follows: TGCGCCAGCAGCCTCGGGACAGGGAAGAGAGAGACCCAGTACTTC. This sequence encodes CASSLGTGKRETQYF.

This clone was detected a few times. The rearrangement joins TRBV7-6 to TRBJ2-5; D unclear. This CDR3 has 11 amino acids. Trimming stripped 5 bases from V and 4 bases from J, with 5 bases between. Germline V lookup: CDR1 SGHVS, CDR2 FNYEAQ. CDR3: CASSDRETQYF. The CDR3 bases are TGTGCCAGCAGCGATAGAGAGACCCAGTACTTC.

The count of this clone is one. In nucleotides, the CDR3 is TGTGCCAGCAGCCCAGGACAGGGGAACTCCTACGAGCAGTACTTC. Its translation: CASSPGQGNSYEQYF. The rearrangement uses TRBV6-2 or TRBV6-3 and TRBJ2-7; 9 nucleotides line up with TRBD1. V gave up 6 bases and J gave up 0 bases; unmatched junction bases: 6. The CDR3 loop spans 15 amino acids. Germline V gene lookup returns CDR1 MNHEY and CDR2 SVGEGT.

The CDR3 DNA is TGTGCCAGCAGTACAGGACTAGCGGGTAGCACAGATACGCAGTATTTT. This sequence encodes CASSTGLAGSTDTQYF. The chain combines TRBV7-2 with TRBJ2-3, with 11 bases aligning to TRBD2. V gave up 6 bases and J gave up 0 bases; unmatched junction bases: 5. The CDR3 loop spans 16 amino acids. Germline assignment: CDR1 SGHTA and CDR2 FQGNSA.

The J gene is TRBJ2-3, the V gene TRBV29-1, with TRBD2 as a possible D gene (5 bases). Germline CDR1 SQVTM, CDR2 ANQGSEA. Deletions cut 4 bases from V and 2 bases from J, with 7 bases between. This CDR3 spans 12 amino acids. DNA of the CDR3: TGCAGCGTTGGACGGGACACAGATACGCAGTATTTT. It codes for CSVGRDTDTQYF.

The chain links TRBV7-9 to TRBJ1-4, with TRBD1 as a possible D gene (6 bases). This CDR3 is built from 14 residues. Germline assignment: CDR1 SEHNR and CDR2 FQNEAQ (reference sequence). V lost 2 bases, J lost 7 bases, and 11 bases lay in between. DNA for the CDR3: TGTGCCAGCAGCTTAAACAGGGAAGGTGAAAAACTGTTTTTT. Its protein is CASSLNREGEKLFF.

J is TRBJ1-2 and V is TRBV12-3 or TRBV12-4; D gene uncertain. This CDR3 is 13 amino acids long. V was cut by 3 bases and J by 3 bases, with 8 bases left in between. The CDR3 nucleotides read TGTGCCAGCAGTTTGCGGGTTGACTATGGCTACACCTTC. Protein sequence: CASSLRVDYGYTF.

The gene calls are TRBV5-6 and TRBJ1-1, with 7 bases fitting TRBD1. Germline CDR1 reads SGHDT; CDR2 reads YYEEEE. J was trimmed by 6 bases and V by 0 bases; bases with no gene match: 8. This CDR3 is 15 amino acids long. The CDR3 sequence is CASSLEQGVGAEAFF. For the CDR3, the DNA is TGTGCCAGCAGCTTGGAGCAGGGGGTGGGAGCTGAAGCTTTCTTT.

The gene calls are TRBV2 and TRBJ1-6, with D unclear. Trimming stripped 10 bases from V and 7 bases from J, with 20 bases between. CDR1 and CDR2 (germline): SNHLY, FYNNEI. CDR3 length: 15 amino acids. CDR3 amino acids: CATAEVGSGNSPLHF. The CDR3 DNA is TGTGCCACCGCTGAAGTGGGATCGGGAAATTCACCCCTCCACTTT.

The genes are TRBV3-1 (or the pseudogene TRBV3-2) and TRBJ2-7, with 8 bases matching TRBD2. Germline V gene sequence: CDR1 LGHDT, CDR2 YNNKEL (reference sequence). V gave up 1 base and J gave up 3 bases; unmatched junction bases: 14. This CDR3 spans 18 amino acids. CDR3 loop: CASSQVGRRMAGGYEQYF. The CDR3, as DNA: TGTGCCAGCAGCCAAGTGGGGAGGCGGATGGCGGGGGGCTACGAGCAGTACTTC.

This sequence joins TRBV28 and TRBJ2-1; 12 nucleotides align to TRBD2. This CDR3 region has 14 residues. After removal of 4 bases from V and 8 bases from J, the junction contained 3 bases not matched to a gene. Germline CDR1 reads MDHEN; CDR2 reads SYDVKM. As DNA, the CDR3 is TGTGCCAGCAGTTCCCCTAGCGGGGGGGATGAGCAGTTCTTC. This sequence encodes CASSSPSGGDEQFF.

This chain joins TRBV12-3 or TRBV12-4 and TRBJ2-5, with D unclear. V shed 6 bases and J shed 5 bases, with 13 bases lying between them. CDR3 size: 13 residues. CDR3 protein: CASSRLVQETQYF. CDR3 DNA: TGTGCCAGCAGCCGTCTAGTCCAGGAGACCCAGTACTTC.

The V and J genes are TRBV19 and TRBJ2-5; TRBD2 is a possible D gene (5 bases). Germline CDR1 is LNHDA and CDR2 is SQIVND (reference sequence). The CDR3 contains 13 residues. V was pared by 6 bases and J by 5 bases, with 13 bases between. CDR3 nucleotide sequence: TGTGCCAGTAGAATTCGGGGTCGGGAGACCCAGTACTTC. This gives the protein CASRIRGRETQYF.

This chain links TRBV18 with TRBJ1-6, with no clear D. The CDR3 is 16 residues long. Germline CDR1 is KGHSH and CDR2 is LQKENI. The V end lost 3 bases, the J end lost 0 bases, and 9 bases lay between the germline ends. CDR3 sequence: CASSPLGSSYNSPLHF. DNA for the CDR3: TGTGCCAGCTCACCGCTAGGGAGCTCCTATAATTCACCCCTCCACTTT.